This T cell receptor (beta chain) emerged from a study of identical twins. Addition of a universal primer site occurred through template switching, and cDNA carried unique molecular identifiers. TCRdb re-called the 5' RACE reads through MiXCR, storing one row per CDR3 protein. The sample has fewer than 550,000 distinct CDR3 sequences, 13% to 15% seen once. Germline values: CDR1 DFQATT, CDR2 SNEGSKA (reference sequence). This CDR3 has 14 residues. V was pared by 6 bases and J by 6 bases, with 20 bases between. This clonotype was seen a handful of times. This sample was also put to use in a study of yellow fever vaccine responses in identical twins.

Sequencing was performed on CD4+ T cells sorted from blood. The rearrangement links TRBV20-1 to TRBJ1-2, with D possibly being TRBD1 (5 bases). The receptor's source is a woman in her late teens or twenties in good health. CDR3 sequence: CSAPPGGGDHGYTF. As DNA, the CDR3 is TGCAGTGCCCCACCCGGGGGGGGAGATCATGGCTACACCTTC.